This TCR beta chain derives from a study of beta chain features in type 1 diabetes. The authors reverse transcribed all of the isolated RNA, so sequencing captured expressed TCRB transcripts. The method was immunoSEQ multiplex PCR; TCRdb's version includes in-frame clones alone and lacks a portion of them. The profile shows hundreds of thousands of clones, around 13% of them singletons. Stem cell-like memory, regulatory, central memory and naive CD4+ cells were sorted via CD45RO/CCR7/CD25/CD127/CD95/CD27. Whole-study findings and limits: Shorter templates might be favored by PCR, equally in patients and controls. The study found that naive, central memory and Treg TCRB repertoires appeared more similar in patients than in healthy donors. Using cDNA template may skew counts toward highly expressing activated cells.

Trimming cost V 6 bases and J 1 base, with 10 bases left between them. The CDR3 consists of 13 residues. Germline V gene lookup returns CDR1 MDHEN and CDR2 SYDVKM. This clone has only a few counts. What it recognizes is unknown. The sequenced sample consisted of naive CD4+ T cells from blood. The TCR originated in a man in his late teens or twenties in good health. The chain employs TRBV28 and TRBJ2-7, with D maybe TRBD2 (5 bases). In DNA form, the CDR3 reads TGTGCCAGCAGACTCCCGGGGTCCTACGAGCAGTACTTC. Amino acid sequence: CASRLPGSYEQYF.